The present entry profiles one TCR beta chain with its context. Its antigen is currently unknown. These data originate in a study of memory CD4+ T cells and cytomegalovirus serostatus. Regarding the study as a whole: Of under 200 reported CMV TCRbeta sequences, just over 65 were found in memory CD4+ repertoires. The CMV-associated TCR signature appears largely within the CD4+ memory repertoire.

Profiling relied on immunoSEQ multiplex PCR, and the TCRdb table lists in-frame clones only, not all of them. The sample includes approximately 61,000 clones, approximately 78% seen only once; the top ten take approximately 0.92%. This CDR3 is built from 14 residues. Germline V CDR1 and CDR2: MNHEY, SMNVEV (reference sequence). The V end was cut by 6 bases, the J end by 8 bases, with 16 bases between. Single viable CD3+CD4+CD8-CD45RO+ cells were sorted as the memory CD4+ T cells. This TCR came from an adult in good health and CMV-seronegative. The sample consisted of memory CD4+ T cells from blood. The chain is built from TRBV27 and TRBJ2-2; the D gene is possibly TRBD2 (6 bases). Here the CDR3 reads CASSSRLGGGELFF. The CDR3 DNA sequence: TGTGCCAGCAGCTCCCGATTGGGGGGAGGGGAGCTGTTTTTT.